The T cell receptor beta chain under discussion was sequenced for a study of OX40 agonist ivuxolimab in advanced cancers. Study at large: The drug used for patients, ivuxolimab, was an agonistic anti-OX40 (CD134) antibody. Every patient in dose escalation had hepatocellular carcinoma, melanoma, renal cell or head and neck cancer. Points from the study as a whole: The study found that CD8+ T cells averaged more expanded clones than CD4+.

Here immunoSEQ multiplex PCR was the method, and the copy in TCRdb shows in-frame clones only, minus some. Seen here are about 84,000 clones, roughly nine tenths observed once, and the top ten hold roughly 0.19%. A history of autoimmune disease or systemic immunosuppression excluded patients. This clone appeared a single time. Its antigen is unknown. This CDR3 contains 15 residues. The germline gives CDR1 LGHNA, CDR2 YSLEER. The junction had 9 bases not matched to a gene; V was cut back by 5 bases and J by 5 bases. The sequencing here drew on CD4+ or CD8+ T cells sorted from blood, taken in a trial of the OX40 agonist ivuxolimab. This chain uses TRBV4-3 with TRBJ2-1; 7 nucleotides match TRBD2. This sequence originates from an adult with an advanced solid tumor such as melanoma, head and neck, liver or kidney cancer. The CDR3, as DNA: TGCGCCAGCAGCATTAGCGGGCTGAGGGACAATGAGCAGTTCTTC. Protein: CASSISGLRDNEQFF.